This T cell receptor beta chain derives from a study of tumor T cells in aggressive B-cell lymphoma. CDR1 is SGHVS and CDR2 is FNYEAQ in the germline V gene. V lost 6 bases to trimming and J lost 1 base, with 7 bases between them. This CDR3 is built from 13 residues. Sequencing was performed with immunoSEQ multiplex PCR; in TCRdb, only in-frame clones are kept and a portion is missing. Here the sample spans hundreds of clones, 65% to 90% being singletons. This clone was detected only a few times. This rearrangement joins TRBV7-6 to TRBJ1-5, with D uncertain. The sequenced sample consisted of tumor tissue. The receptor was derived from an adult with diffuse large B cell lymphoma. The CDR3 loop reads CASSESSNQPQHF. CDR3 bases: TGTGCCAGCAGTGAGTCGAGCAATCAGCCCCAGCATTTT.